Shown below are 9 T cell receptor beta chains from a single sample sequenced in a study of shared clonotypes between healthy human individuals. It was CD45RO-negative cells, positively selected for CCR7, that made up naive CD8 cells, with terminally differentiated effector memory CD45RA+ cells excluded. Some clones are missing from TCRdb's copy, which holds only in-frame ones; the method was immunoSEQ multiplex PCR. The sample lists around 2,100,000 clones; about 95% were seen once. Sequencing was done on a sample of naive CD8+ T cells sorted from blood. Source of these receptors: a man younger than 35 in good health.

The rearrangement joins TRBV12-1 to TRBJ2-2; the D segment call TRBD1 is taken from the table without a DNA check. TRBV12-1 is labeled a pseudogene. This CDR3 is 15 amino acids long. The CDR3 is CASSLWTVNTGELFF. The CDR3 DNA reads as TGTGCCAGCAGCTTATGGACAGTTAACACCGGGGAGCTGTTTTTT.

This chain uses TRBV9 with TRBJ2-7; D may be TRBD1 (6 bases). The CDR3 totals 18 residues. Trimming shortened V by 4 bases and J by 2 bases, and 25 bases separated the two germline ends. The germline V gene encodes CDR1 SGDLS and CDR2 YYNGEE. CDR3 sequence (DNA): TGTGCCAGCAGCACGAACCCCCTAGGGGGAATGGCCCCCTACGAGCAGTACTTC. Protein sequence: CASSTNPLGGMAPYEQYF.

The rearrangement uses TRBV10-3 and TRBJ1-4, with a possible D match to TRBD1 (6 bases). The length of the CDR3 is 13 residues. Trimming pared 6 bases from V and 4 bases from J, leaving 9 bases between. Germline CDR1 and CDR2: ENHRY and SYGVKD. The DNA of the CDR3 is TGTGCCATCAGAGGACAGTATAATGAAAAACTGTTTTTT. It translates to CAIRGQYNEKLFF.

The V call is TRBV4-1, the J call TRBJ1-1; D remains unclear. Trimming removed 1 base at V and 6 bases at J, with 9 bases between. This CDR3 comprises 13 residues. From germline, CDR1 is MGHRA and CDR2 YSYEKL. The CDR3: CASSQVSNPEAFF. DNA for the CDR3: TGCGCCAGCAGCCAAGTTTCTAATCCTGAAGCTTTCTTT.

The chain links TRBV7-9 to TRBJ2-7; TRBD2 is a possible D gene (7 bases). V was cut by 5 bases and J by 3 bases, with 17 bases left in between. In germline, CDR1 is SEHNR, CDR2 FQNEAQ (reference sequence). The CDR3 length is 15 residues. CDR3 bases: TGTGCCAGCAGCCCCCCAAGGGGGGGGGACTACGAGCAGTACTTC. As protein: CASSPPRGGDYEQYF.

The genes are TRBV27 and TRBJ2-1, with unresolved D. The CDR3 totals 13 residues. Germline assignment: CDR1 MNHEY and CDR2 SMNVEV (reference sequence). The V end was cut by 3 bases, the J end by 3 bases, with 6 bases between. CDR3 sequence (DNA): TGTGCCAGCAGTTTGGCAGACTACAATGAGCAGTTCTTC. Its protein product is CASSLADYNEQFF.

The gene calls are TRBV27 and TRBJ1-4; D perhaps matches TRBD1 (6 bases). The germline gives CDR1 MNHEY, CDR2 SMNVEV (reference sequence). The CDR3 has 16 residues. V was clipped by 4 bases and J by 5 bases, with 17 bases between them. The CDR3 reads CASSSGTKILNEKLFF. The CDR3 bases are TGTGCCAGCAGTTCCGGGACAAAGATTTTGAATGAAAAACTGTTTTTT.

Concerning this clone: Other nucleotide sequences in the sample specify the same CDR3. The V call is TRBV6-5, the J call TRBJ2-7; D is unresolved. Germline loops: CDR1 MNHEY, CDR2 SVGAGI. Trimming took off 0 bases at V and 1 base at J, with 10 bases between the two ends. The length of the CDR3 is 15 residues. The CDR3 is CASSYSNPDSYEQYF. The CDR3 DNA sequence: TGTGCCAGCAGTTACTCGAACCCGGATTCCTACGAGCAGTACTTC.

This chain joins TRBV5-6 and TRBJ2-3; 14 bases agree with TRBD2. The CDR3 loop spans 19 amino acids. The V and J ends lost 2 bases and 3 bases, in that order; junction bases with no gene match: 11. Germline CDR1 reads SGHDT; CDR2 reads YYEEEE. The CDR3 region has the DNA TGTGCCAGCAGCTTATTTCCGGGACTAGCGGGAGAAGGTACAGATACGCAGTATTTT. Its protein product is CASSLFPGLAGEGTDTQYF.